The T cell receptor delta chain under discussion was sequenced for a study of gamma-delta T cells after stem cell transplantation. The germline gives CDR1 GEAIGNYY, CDR2 EKD. This CDR3 is built from 17 residues. Trimming left V 0 bases short and J 0 bases short, with 16 bases between. With CATT, TCRdb re-called clones from the RT-PCR reads. Here the sample spans approximately 1,200 delta-chain clones, about a sixth being singletons. By share, this clone ranks as medium-sized. This TCR was sampled from a human donor. It is not recorded whose cells these are; they may come from a transplant donor. The gene calls are TRDV2 and TRDJ1; the D gene is possibly TRDD3 (6 bases). The specimen sequenced was gamma-delta T cells. In nucleotides, the CDR3 is TGTGCCTGTGACACCGTGATACGCGTGGGGTACACCGATAAACTCATCTTT. Protein product: CACDTVIRVGYTDKLIF.